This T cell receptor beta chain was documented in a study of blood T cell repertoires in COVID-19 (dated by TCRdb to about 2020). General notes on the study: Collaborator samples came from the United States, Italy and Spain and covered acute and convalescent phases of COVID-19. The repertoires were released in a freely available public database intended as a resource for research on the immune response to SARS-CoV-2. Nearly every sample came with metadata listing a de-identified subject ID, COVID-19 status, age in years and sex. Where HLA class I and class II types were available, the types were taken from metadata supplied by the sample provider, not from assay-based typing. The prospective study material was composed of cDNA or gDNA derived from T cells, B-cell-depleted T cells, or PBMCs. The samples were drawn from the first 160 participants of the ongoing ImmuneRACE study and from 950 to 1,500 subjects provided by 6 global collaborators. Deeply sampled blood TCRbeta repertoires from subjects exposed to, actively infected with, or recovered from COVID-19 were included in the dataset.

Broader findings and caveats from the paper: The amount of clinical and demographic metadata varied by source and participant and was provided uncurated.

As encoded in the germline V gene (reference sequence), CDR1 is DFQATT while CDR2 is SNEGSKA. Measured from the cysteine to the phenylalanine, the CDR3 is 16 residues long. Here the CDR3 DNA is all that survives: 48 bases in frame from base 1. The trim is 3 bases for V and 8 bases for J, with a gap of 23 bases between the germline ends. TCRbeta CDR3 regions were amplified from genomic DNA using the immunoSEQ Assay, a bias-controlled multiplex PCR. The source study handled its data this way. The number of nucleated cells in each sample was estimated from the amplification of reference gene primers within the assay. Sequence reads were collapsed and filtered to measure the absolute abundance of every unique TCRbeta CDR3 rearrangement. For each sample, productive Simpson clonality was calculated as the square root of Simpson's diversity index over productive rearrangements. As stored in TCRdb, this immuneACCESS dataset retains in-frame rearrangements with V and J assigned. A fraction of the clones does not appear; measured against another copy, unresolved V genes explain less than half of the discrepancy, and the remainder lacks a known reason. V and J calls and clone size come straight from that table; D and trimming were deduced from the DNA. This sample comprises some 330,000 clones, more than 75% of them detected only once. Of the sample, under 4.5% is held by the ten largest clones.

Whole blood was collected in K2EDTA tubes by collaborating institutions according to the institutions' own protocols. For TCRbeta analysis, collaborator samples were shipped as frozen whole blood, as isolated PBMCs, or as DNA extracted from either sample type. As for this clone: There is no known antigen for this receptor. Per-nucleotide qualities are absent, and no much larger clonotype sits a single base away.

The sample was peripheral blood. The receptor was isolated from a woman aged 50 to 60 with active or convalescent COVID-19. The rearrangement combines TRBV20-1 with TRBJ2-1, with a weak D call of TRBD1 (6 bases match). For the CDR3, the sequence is CSASHRLGTKKDEQFF. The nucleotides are TGCAGTGCTAGTCATCGGCTGGGGACAAAGAAAGATGAGCAGTTCTTC.